This T cell receptor (beta chain) was captured in a study of blood T cells in healthy people across ages. The study's findings and limits: Calculation of diversity from one million T cells yielded estimates considered to be underestimates.

The CDR3 has 14 amino acids. Germline V gene lookup returns CDR1 SGHRS and CDR2 YFSETQ. Only a few counts were recorded for this clonotype. Its antigen is undetermined. A read error may produce the germline difference seen at one junction end. A second about 7 to 12 cycle PCR used barcoded and J-beta primers. TCRdb re-called the 5' RACE reads with MiXCR, one entry per CDR3 protein. Here the sample spans fewer than 2,000,000 distinct CDR3 sequences, approximately 39% being singletons. Sequenced material: blood. The chain has TRBV5-1 and TRBJ2-7; 8 bases map to TRBD1. This TCR was recovered from a human donor in good health. CDR3 in amino acids: CASSLTGEAYEQYF. CDR3 in DNA: TGTGCCAGCAGCTTGACAGGGGAGGCCTACGAGCAGTACTTC.